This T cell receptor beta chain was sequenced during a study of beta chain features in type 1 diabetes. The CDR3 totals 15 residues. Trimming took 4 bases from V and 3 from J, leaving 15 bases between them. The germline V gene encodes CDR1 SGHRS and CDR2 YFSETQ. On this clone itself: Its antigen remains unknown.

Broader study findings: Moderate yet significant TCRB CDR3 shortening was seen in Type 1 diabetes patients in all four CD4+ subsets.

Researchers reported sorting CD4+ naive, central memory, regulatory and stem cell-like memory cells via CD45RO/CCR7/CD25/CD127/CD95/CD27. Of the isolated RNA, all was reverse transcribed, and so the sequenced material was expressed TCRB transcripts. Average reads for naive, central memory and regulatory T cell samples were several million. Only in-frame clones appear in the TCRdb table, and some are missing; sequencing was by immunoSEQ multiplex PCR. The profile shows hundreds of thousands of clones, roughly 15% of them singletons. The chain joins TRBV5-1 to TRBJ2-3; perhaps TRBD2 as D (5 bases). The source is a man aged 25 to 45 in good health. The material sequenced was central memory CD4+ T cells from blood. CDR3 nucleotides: TGCGCCAGCAGCCAATCGGGGAGTAGGACAGATACGCAGTATTTT. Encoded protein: CASSQSGSRTDTQYF.